This T cell receptor beta chain was documented in a study of monozygotic twins with cystic fibrosis. CDR1 SGHNT and CDR2 YYREEE come from the germline V gene (reference sequence). This CDR3 spans 12 amino acids. The germline V and J ends were trimmed by 4 bases and 11 bases, with 16 bases remaining between them. Some clones are missing from TCRdb's copy, which holds only in-frame ones; the method was immunoSEQ multiplex PCR. The sample lists some 30,000 clones; 92% were seen once. Whole-study findings and limits: Monozygotic CF twin pairs shared significantly more nucleotide-identical clonotypes than unrelated CF individuals did. J usage was most co-twin-similar in 8 of 16 pairs, V in 13. Shared CDR3 numbers were not associated with age, concordance or severity.

To note about this clone: Its antigen is currently unknown.

The clonotype originates from a girl aged 2-9 years with cystic fibrosis. Specimen: blood. The V and J genes are TRBV5-4 and TRBJ2-7, with a tentative D call TRBD2 (6 bases). CDR3: CASSRDFSFEYF. In DNA, the CDR3 is TGTGCCAGCAGCAGGGACTTCAGTTTTGAGTACTTC.